These T cell receptor beta chains were read from a single sample in a study of shared clonotypes between healthy human individuals. Assay: immunoSEQ multiplex PCR; the TCRdb copy retains only in-frame clones and omits some. The sample consists of fewer than 3 million clones, around 92% of them appearing once. The sequenced sample was naive CD4+ T cells from PBMCs. All receptors derive from a man aged 18 to 29 in good health. Some clones in this sample may be carry-over from other donors' samples. Each CDR3 is given with its conserved first and last residue. The D gene is left open where the match is weak. The size field is filled for only some rows; it gives once, few, many or a size class.

abundance: once
v_gene: TRBV28
d_gene: TRBD1
j_gene: TRBJ1-2
CDR3nt: TGTGCCAGCAGTTTATCGGGACAGCAAAAATATGGCTACACCTTC
CDR3aa: CASSLSGQQKYGYTF

abundance: .
v_gene: TRBV12-5
d_gene: TRBD1
j_gene: TRBJ2-1
CDR3nt: TGTGCTAGTGGTTTGGGCCTCGGCACGGGGCAGGGGGATGAGCAGTTCTTC
CDR3aa: CASGLGLGTGQGDEQFF

abundance: .
v_gene: TRBV6-5
d_gene: TRBD1
j_gene: TRBJ2-7
CDR3nt: TGTGCCAGCAGACTTCTCCCGGGACAGGCGTACGAGCAGTACTTC
CDR3aa: CASRLLPGQAYEQYF

abundance: .
v_gene: TRBV9
d_gene: .
j_gene: TRBJ1-2
CDR3nt: TGTGCCAGCAGCCCGCGGACAAACCATGGCTACACCTTC
CDR3aa: CASSPRTNHGYTF

abundance: once
v_gene: TRBV23-1
d_gene: .
j_gene: TRBJ1-3
CDR3nt: TGCGCCAGCAGTCATCACAGGGTGCGGACTGGAAACACCATATATTTT
CDR3aa: CASSHHRVRTGNTIYF

abundance: .
v_gene: TRBV10-3
d_gene: .
j_gene: TRBJ2-7
CDR3nt: TGTGCCATCAGTGCCCAGACCTACGAGCAGTACTTC
CDR3aa: CAISAQTYEQYF

abundance: .
v_gene: TRBV28
d_gene: .
j_gene: TRBJ1-1
CDR3nt: TGTGCCAGCAGTTTATTCTCCACTGAAGCTTTCTTT
CDR3aa: CASSLFSTEAFF

abundance: .
v_gene: TRBV18
d_gene: .
j_gene: TRBJ1-1
CDR3nt: TGTGCCAGCTCACCACCGATTAATTCTAGGGCCATGAACACTGAAGCTTTCTTT
CDR3aa: CASSPPINSRAMNTEAFF

abundance: .
v_gene: TRBV15
d_gene: TRBD1
j_gene: TRBJ2-4
CDR3nt: TGTGCCAACCGGGACAGCGGTAAAAACATTCAGTACTTC
CDR3aa: CANRDSGKNIQYF

abundance: .
v_gene: TRBV18
d_gene: .
j_gene: TRBJ2-5
CDR3nt: TGTGCCAGCTCACCACTGCTAGCGAAAGAGACCCAGTACTTC
CDR3aa: CASSPLLAKETQYF

abundance: .
v_gene: TRBV18
d_gene: .
j_gene: TRBJ2-7
CDR3nt: TGTGCCAGCTCGCCCACAGGGCTCGAGCAGTACTTC
CDR3aa: CASSPTGLEQYF

abundance: .
v_gene: TRBV5-8
d_gene: TRBD1
j_gene: TRBJ1-5
CDR3nt: TGTGCCAGCAGCTTGGCAGGGGGGGATCAGCCCCAGCATTTT
CDR3aa: CASSLAGGDQPQHF

abundance: .
v_gene: TRBV5-6
d_gene: .
j_gene: TRBJ1-1
CDR3nt: TGTGCCAGCAGCTTCGTGGACATCACTAACACTGAAGCTTTCTTT
CDR3aa: CASSFVDITNTEAFF

abundance: .
v_gene: TRBV9
d_gene: TRBD1
j_gene: TRBJ2-1
CDR3nt: TGTGCCAGCAGCGTAGGTGACAGGGGAGGCAATGAGCAGTTCTTC
CDR3aa: CASSVGDRGGNEQFF

abundance: .
v_gene: TRBV10-3
d_gene: .
j_gene: TRBJ2-3
CDR3nt: TGTGCCACGGGCTTAGAGGTGACAGATACGCAGTATTTT
CDR3aa: CATGLEVTDTQYF

abundance: .
v_gene: TRBV18
d_gene: .
j_gene: TRBJ1-1
CDR3nt: TGTGCCAGCTCACTAAGCCTCAGGAGGGGTGGAATCACTGAAGCTTTCTTT
CDR3aa: CASSLSLRRGGITEAFF

abundance: .
v_gene: TRBV9
d_gene: TRBD2
j_gene: TRBJ2-1
CDR3nt: TGTGCCAGCAGCGTAGGGACTAGCGGGGGTATAAAGAATGAGCAGTTCTTC
CDR3aa: CASSVGTSGGIKNEQFF

abundance: once
v_gene: TRBV7-9
d_gene: TRBD1
j_gene: TRBJ1-5
CDR3nt: TGTGCCAGCAGCCGTTCGACAGGGGTGGTAGAGCCCCAGCATTTT
CDR3aa: CASSRSTGVVEPQHF

abundance: .
v_gene: TRBV7-6
d_gene: TRBD1
j_gene: TRBJ1-2
CDR3nt: TGTGCCAGCAGCCCACGGGACAGGGGCCGGTCGGACTATGGCTACACCTTC
CDR3aa: CASSPRDRGRSDYGYTF

abundance: .
v_gene: TRBV28
d_gene: .
j_gene: TRBJ2-7
CDR3nt: TGTGCCAGCAGCTCGGCGACCCCGCGGGACGAGCAGTACTTC
CDR3aa: CASSSATPRDEQYF

abundance: .
v_gene: TRBV10-1
d_gene: .
j_gene: TRBJ1-4
CDR3nt: TGCGCCAGCATGGCAGGGGCGATATGTGAAAAACTGTTTTTT
CDR3aa: CASMAGAICEKLFF

abundance: .
v_gene: TRBV7-3
d_gene: TRBD2
j_gene: TRBJ2-1
CDR3nt: TGTGCCAGCAGCTTTGAGAGCGGGAGGGCTTCTTGGGAGCAGTTCTTC
CDR3aa: CASSFESGRASWEQFF

abundance: once
v_gene: TRBV7-9
d_gene: TRBD2
j_gene: TRBJ2-1
CDR3nt: TGTGCCAGCAGCCATAGCGGGAGCATCTTCAATGAGCAGTTCTTC
CDR3aa: CASSHSGSIFNEQFF

abundance: .
v_gene: TRBV10-3
d_gene: .
j_gene: TRBJ2-1
CDR3nt: TGTGCCATCAGTGAGCGGGACCCCACCAGCAATGAGCAGTTCTTC
CDR3aa: CAISERDPTSNEQFF

abundance: .
v_gene: TRBV29-1
d_gene: .
j_gene: TRBJ2-5
CDR3nt: TGCAGCTATGCCCCCGGGTCGGGAGAGACCCAGTACTTC
CDR3aa: CSYAPGSGETQYF

abundance: .
v_gene: TRBV28
d_gene: TRBD2
j_gene: TRBJ2-1
CDR3nt: TGTGCCAGCACCACTAGCGGGGCCAGCTCCTACAATGAGCAGTTCTTC
CDR3aa: CASTTSGASSYNEQFF

abundance: .
v_gene: TRBV4-1
d_gene: .
j_gene: TRBJ2-3
CDR3nt: TGCGCCAGCAGCCTCCTGATTGGCACAGATACGCAGTATTTT
CDR3aa: CASSLLIGTDTQYF

abundance: .
v_gene: TRBV28
d_gene: TRBD1
j_gene: TRBJ1-5
CDR3nt: TGTGCCAGCAGAAGGGGACAGGGGAGTCAGCCCCAGCATTTT
CDR3aa: CASRRGQGSQPQHF